This T cell receptor (beta chain) was identified in a study of T-cell reconstitution after alpha-beta-depleted transplantation in children. General study findings and limits: Once a year had passed after transplant, T-cell counts and diversity came mostly from newly produced T cells. Several hundred graft clones that had expanded were reportedly the source of alpha-beta T cells about two months after transplant.

Details on this clonotype: No antigen is known for it.

Construction of the TCRbeta library involved unique molecular identifiers. TCRdb re-called the PCR reads through MiXCR, storing one row per CDR3 protein. This sample carries 600,000 or so distinct CDR3 sequences, 20% to 25% of them seen once, and the ten largest clones take roughly 13%. This receptor was obtained from a boy younger than two who had a stem cell transplant for acute myeloid leukemia, so the T cells may come from the graft donor. Sequences were derived from PBMCs, mostly from graft donor cells, sampled 360 days after TCRalphabeta/CD19-depleted stem cell transplant.

Here the CDR3 DNA reads TGTGCCAGCAGCCCCCTGAGTGACAGGGGGAGAGAGACCCAGTACTTC. Protein: CASSPLSDRGRETQYF. V gene TRBV6-1 combines with J gene TRBJ2-5; 9 positions match TRBD1. Per the germline V gene, CDR1 is MNHNS and CDR2 is SASEGT. Losses at the gene ends were 6 bases for V and 4 bases for J; bases not matched to a gene: 12. The CDR3 loop spans 16 amino acids.